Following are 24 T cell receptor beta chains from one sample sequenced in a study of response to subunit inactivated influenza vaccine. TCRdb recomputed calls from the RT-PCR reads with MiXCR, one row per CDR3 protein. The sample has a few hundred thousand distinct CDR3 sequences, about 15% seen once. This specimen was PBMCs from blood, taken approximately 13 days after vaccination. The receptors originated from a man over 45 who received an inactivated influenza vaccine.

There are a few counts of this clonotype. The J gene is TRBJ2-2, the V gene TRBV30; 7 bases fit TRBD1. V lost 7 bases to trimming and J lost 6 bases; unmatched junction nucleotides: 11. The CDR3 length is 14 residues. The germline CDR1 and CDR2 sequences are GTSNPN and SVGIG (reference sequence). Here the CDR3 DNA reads TGTGCCTACCAACCGGGACAGTTTCCCGGGGAGCTGTTTTTT. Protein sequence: CAYQPGQFPGELFF.

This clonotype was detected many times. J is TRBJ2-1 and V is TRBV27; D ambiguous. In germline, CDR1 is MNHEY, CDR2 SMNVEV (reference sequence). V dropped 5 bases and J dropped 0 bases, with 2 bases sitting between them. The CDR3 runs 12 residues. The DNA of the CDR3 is TGTGCCAGCAGTGGCTCCTACAATGAGCAGTTCTTC. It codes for CASSGSYNEQFF.

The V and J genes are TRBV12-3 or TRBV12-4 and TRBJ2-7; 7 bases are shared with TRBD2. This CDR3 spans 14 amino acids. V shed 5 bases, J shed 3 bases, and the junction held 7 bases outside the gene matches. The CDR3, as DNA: TGTGCCAGCAGTCTAGGACTAGTGTTCTACGAGCAGTACTTC. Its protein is CASSLGLVFYEQYF.

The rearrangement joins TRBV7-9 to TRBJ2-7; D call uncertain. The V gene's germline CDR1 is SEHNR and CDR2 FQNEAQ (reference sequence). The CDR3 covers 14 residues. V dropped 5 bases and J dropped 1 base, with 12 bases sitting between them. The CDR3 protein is CASSQHSKSYEQYF. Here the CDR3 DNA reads TGTGCCAGCAGCCAACATAGTAAGTCCTACGAGCAGTACTTC.

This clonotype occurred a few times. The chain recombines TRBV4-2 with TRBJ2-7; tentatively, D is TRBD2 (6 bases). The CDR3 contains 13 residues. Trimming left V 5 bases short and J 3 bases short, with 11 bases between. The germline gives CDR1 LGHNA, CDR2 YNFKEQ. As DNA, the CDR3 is TGTGCCAGCAGCTCGGGACTCGTCTACGAGCAGTACTTC. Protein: CASSSGLVYEQYF.

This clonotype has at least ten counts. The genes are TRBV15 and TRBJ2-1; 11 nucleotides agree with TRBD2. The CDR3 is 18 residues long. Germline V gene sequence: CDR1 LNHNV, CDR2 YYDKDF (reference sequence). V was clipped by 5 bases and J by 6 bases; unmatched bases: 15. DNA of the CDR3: TGTGCCACCAGCGGGGGGACGACAGGGACTAGCGGTGGCAATGAGCAGTTCTTC. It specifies CATSGGTTGTSGGNEQFF.

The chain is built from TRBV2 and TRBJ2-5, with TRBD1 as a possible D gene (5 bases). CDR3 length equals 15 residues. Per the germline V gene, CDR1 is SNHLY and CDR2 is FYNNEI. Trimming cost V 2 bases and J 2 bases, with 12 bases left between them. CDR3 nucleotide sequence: TGTGCCAGCAGTGAAAACAGGACCCCTCAAGAGACCCAGTACTTC. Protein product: CASSENRTPQETQYF.

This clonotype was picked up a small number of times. The CDR3 is CASSETPRESSYEQYF. The CDR3 coding sequence is TGTGCCAGCAGTGAAACTCCCAGAGAAAGCTCCTACGAGCAGTACTTC. This sequence joins TRBV6-1 and TRBJ2-7; no reliable D call. Trimming took off 2 bases at V and 0 bases at J, with 14 bases between the two ends. The CDR3 loop spans 16 amino acids. Germline CDR1 MNHNS, CDR2 SASEGT.

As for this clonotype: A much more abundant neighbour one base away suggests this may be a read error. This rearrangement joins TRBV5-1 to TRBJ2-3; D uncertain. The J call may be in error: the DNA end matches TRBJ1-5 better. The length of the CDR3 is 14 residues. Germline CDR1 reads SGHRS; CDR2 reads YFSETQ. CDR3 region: CASRSRLATDTQHF. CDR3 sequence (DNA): TGCGCCAGCCGATCTCGACTAGCAACAGATACGCAGCATTTT.

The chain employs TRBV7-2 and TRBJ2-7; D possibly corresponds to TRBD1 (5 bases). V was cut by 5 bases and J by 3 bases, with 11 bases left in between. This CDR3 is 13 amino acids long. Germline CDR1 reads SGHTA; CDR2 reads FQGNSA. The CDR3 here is CASSPIQGYEQYF. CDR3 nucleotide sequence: TGTGCCAGCAGCCCCATCCAGGGCTACGAGCAGTACTTC.

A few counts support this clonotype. The CDR3 here is CASSLEGSLIDEQFF. Written as DNA, the CDR3 is TGTGCCAGCAGCTTAGAGGGTAGCCTAATCGATGAGCAGTTCTTC. This chain uses TRBV7-8 with TRBJ2-1; D is uncertain. V lost 1 base and J lost 8, with 15 bases in between. The germline V gene encodes CDR1 SGHVS and CDR2 FQNEAQ. CDR3 length: 15 amino acids.

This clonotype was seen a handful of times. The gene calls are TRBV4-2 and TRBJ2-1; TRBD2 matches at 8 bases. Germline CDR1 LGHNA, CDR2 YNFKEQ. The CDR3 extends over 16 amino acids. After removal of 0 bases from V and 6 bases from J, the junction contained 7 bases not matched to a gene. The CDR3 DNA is TGTGCCAGCAGCCAAGAAGGAGCGGGGGTAGTCAATGAGCAGTTCTTC. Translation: CASSQEGAGVVNEQFF.

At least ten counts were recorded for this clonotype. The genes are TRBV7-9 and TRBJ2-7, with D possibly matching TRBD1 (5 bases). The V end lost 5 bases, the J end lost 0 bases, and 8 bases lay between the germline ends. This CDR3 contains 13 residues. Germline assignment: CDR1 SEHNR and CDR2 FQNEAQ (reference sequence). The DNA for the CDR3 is TGTGCCAGCAGCAGCGACAGCTCCTACGAGCAGTACTTC. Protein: CASSSDSSYEQYF.

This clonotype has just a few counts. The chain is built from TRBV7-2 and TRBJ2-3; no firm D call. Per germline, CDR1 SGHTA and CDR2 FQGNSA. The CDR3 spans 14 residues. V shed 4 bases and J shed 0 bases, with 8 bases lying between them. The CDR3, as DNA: TGTGCCAGCAGCTCATTAGGTAGCACAGATACGCAGTATTTT. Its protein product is CASSSLGSTDTQYF.

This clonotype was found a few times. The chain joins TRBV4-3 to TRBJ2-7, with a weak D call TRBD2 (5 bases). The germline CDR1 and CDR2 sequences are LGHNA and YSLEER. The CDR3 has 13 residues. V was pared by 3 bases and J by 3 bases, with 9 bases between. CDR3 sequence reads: CASSQYGGYEQYF. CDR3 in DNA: TGCGCCAGCAGCCAGTACGGAGGCTACGAGCAGTACTTC.

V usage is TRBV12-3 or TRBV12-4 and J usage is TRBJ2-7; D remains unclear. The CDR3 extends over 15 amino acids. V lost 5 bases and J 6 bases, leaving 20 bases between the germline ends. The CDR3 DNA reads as TGTGCCAGCAGTCCAAGCATCCCCCTCAGTATCGAGCAGTACTTC. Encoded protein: CASSPSIPLSIEQYF.

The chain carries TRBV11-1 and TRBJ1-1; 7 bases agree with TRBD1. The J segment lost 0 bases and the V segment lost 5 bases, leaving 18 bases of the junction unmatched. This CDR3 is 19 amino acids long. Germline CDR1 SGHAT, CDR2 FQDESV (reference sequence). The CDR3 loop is CASSPLLIEGQLMNTEAFF. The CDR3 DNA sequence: TGTGCCAGCAGCCCCCTTTTGATAGAGGGACAGCTCATGAACACTGAAGCTTTCTTT.

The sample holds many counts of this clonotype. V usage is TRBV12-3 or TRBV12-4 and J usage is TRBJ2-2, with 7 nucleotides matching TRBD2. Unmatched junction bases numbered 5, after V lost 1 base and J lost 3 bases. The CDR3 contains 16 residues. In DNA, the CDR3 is TGTGCCAGCAGTTTAGGGACTAGGTGGTACACCGGGGAGCTGTTTTTT. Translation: CASSLGTRWYTGELFF.

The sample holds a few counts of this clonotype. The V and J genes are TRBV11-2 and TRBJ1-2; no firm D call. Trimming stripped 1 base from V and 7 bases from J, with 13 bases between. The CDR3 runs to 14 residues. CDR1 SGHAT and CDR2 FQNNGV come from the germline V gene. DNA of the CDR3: TGTGCCAGCAGCTTAGGGATTTTTTCGATTGGCTACACCTTC. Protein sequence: CASSLGIFSIGYTF.

In DNA form, the CDR3 reads TGTGCCAGCAGCTTAGAGGGCCCGGGACAGGGAAGTGAGCAGTTCTTC. This encodes CASSLEGPGQGSEQFF. The chain recombines TRBV11-1 with TRBJ2-1; 9 bases align to TRBD1. The CDR3 totals 16 residues. Germline CDR1 is SGHAT and CDR2 is FQDESV (reference sequence). V was clipped by 1 base and J by 9 bases; unmatched bases: 10.

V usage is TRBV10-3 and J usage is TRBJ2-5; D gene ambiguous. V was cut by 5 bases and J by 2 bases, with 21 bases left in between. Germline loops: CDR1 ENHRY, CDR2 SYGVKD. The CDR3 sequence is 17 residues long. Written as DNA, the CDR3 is TGTGCCATCAGTCGTAGTGTTGGGGTACCGAAACAAGAGACCCAGTACTTC. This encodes CAISRSVGVPKQETQYF.

For the CDR3, the DNA is TGTGCTAGTGGCTCAGACAGGGGGTACTATGGCTACACCTTC. Protein: CASGSDRGYYGYTF. The J gene is TRBJ1-2, the V gene TRBV12-5, with TRBD1 identical over 9 bases. With V trimmed by 6 bases and J by 3 bases, 5 bases remained unmatched. CDR1 and CDR2 from the germline V gene are LGHNT and FRNRAP. The CDR3 loop spans 14 amino acids.

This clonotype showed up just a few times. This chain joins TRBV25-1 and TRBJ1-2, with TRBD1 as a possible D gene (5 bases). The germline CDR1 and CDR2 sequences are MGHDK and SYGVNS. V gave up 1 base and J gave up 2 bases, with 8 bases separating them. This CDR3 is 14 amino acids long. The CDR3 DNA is TGTGCCAGCAGTGAATGGGGGTTGAACTATGGCTACACCTTC. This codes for CASSEWGLNYGYTF.

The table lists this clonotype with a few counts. CDR3 sequence reads: CASSLLAGGPGANVLTF. DNA for the CDR3: TGTGCCAGCAGCTTACTAGCGGGAGGCCCTGGGGCCAACGTCCTGACTTTC. The gene calls are TRBV11-2 and TRBJ2-6; TRBD2 matches 11 bases. The J segment lost 2 bases and the V segment lost 2 bases, leaving 2 bases of the junction unmatched. This CDR3 contains 17 residues. Germline CDR1 reads SGHAT; CDR2 reads FQNNGV. The full variable domain, its missing parts supplied by reference TRBV11-2 and TRBJ2-6, is EAGVAQSPRYKIIEKRQSVAFWCNPISGHATLYWYQQILGQGPKLLIQFQNNGVVDDSQLPKDRFSAERLKGVDSTLKIQPAKLEDSAVYLCASSLLAGGPGANVLTFGAGSRLTVL.